This TCR beta chain was observed in a study of shared clonotypes between healthy human individuals. Broader study findings: Represented diversity (both genetic and exposure-history) was limited by the small number of donors. Some naive CD4 clonotypes, around 4.7%, turned up in common across a handful of donors. A generally larger estimated richness was seen in naive subsets than in memory subsets.

The assay was immunoSEQ multiplex PCR, and TCRdb's table has in-frame clones only and misses some. This table has 2 million to 2.5 million clones, 93% appearing once. A remark on this clone: Its cognate antigen is unknown.

Losses at the gene ends were 1 base for V and 8 bases for J; bases not matched to a gene: 3. This CDR3 spans 14 amino acids. Germline V gene lookup returns CDR1 GTSNPN and CDR2 SVGIG (reference sequence). All donors were Caucasian adults living in Nashville, Tennessee. The rearrangement links TRBV30 to TRBJ2-7; 15 positions match TRBD2. What was sequenced was naive CD4+ T cells from PBMCs. Subset here: CD45RA+ positively selected. This clonotype was obtained from a man aged 18-30 years in good health. Some clones in this sample may be carry-over from other donors' samples. CDR3 sequence reads: CAWSGTSGGEKQYF. The CDR3 nucleotides read TGTGCCTGGAGTGGGACTAGCGGGGGGGAAAAGCAGTACTTC.